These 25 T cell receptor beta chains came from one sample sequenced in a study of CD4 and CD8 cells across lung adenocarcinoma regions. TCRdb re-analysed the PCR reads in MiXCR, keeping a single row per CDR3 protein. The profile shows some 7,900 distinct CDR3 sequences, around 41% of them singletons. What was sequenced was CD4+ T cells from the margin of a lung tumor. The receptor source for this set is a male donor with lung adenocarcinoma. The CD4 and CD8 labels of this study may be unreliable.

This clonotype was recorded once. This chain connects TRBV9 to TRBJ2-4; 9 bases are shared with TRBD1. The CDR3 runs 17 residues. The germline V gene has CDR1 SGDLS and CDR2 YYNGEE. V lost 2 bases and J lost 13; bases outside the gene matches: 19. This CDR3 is CASSVSTGGDMENTQYF. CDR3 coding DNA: TGTGCCAGCAGCGTTTCAACAGGGGGCGATATGGAAAACACCCAGTACTTC.

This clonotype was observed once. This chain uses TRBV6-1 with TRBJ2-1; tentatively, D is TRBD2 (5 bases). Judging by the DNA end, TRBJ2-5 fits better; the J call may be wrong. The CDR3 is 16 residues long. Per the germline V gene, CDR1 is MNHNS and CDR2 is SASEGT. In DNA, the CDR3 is TGTGCCAGCAGTGAAGGGGGAACAGCTAATCGGGCGGGCCAGTACTTC. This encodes CASSEGGTANRAGQYF.

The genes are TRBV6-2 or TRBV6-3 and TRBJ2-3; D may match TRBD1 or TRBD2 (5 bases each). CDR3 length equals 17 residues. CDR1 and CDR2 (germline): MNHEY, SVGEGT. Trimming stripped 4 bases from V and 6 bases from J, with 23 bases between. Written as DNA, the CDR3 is TGTGCCAGCAGTTCAACCCCCCTGGGACGACCCGGGGATACGCAGTATTTT. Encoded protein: CASSSTPLGRPGDTQYF.

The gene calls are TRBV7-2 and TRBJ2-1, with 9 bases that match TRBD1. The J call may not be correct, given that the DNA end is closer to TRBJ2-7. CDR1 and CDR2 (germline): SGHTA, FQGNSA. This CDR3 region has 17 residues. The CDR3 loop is CASSLNPLGTGSDEQYF. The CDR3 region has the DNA TGTGCCAGCAGCTTAAATCCACTCGGGACAGGGTCCGACGAGCAGTACTTC.

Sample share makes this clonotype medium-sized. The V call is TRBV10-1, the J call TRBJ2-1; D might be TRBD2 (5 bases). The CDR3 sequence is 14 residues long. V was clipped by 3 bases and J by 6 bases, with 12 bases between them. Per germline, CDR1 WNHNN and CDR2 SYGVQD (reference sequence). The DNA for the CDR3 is TGCGCCAGCAGTGATTCCCTAGCTGTCAATGAGCAGTTCTTC. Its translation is CASSDSLAVNEQFF.

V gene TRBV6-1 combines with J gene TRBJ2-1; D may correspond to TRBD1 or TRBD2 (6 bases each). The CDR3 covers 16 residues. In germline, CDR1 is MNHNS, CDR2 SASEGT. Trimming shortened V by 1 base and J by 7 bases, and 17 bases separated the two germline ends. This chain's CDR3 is CASSEVGGGRWNEQFF. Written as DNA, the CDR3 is TGTGCCAGCAGTGAAGTAGGTGGGGGGCGCTGGAATGAGCAGTTCTTC.

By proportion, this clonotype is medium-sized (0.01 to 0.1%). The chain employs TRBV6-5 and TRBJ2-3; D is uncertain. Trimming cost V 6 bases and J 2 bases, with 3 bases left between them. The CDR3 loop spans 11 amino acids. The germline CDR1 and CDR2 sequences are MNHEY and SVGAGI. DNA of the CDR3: TGTGCCAGCAGGTACACAGATACGCAGTATTTT. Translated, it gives CASRYTDTQYF.

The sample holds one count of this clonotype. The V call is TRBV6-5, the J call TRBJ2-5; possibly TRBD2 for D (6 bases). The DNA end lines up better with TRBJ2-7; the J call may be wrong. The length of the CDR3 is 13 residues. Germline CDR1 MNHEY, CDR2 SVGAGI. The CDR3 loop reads CASSTGLTYEQYF. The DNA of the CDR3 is TGTGCCAGCAGTACCGGACTAACCTACGAGCAGTACTTC.

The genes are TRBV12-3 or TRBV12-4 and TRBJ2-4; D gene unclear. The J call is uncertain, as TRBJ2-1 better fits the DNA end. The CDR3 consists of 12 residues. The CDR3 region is CASSLGGNEQFF. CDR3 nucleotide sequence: TGTGCCAGCAGTTTAGGAGGAAATGAGCAGTTCTTC.

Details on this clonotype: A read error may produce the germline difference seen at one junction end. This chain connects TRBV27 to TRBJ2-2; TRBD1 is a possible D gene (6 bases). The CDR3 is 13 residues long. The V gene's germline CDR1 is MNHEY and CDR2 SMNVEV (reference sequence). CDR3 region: CASRAAGTGKLYF. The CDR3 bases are TGTGCCAGCAGGGCGGCAGGCACAGGGAAGCTGTATTTT.

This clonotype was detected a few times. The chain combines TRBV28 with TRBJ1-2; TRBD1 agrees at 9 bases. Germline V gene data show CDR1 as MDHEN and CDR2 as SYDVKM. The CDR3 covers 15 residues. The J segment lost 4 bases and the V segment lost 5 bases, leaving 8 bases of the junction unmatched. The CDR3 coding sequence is TGTGCCAGCAGTCGCTCTCCGACAGGGGGCTATGGCTACACCTTC. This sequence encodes CASSRSPTGGYGYTF.

DNA for the CDR3: TGTGCCAGCAGTGACCTCGGACATTCCTCCTACGAGCAGTACTTC. It specifies CASSDLGHSSYEQYF. V usage is TRBV6-1 and J usage is TRBJ2-7, with D possibly TRBD1 on 5 matching bases. Trimming stripped 3 bases from V and 0 bases from J, with 12 bases between. The CDR3 covers 15 residues. Germline V gene data show CDR1 as MNHNS and CDR2 as SASEGT.

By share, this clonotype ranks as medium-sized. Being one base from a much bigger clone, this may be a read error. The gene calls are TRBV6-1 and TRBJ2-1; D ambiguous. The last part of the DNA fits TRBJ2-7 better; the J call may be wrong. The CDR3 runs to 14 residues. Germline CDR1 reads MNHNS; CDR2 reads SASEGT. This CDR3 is CASSGRAVYNEQYF. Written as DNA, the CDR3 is TGTGCCAGCAGTGGTCGAGCAGTTTACAATGAGCAGTACTTC.

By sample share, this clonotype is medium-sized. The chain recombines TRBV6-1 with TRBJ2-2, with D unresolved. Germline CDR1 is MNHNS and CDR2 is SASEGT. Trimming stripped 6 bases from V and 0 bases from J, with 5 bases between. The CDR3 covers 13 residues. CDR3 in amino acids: CASRLSNTGELFF. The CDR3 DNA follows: TGTGCCAGCAGACTATCGAACACCGGGGAGCTGTTTTTT.

DNA of the CDR3: TGTGCCAGCAGCCCGGACAGTAATTCACCCCTCCACTTT. Translated: CASSPDSNSPLHF. The V and J genes are TRBV6-1 and TRBJ1-6, with D tentatively TRBD1 (6 bases). Germline V gene lookup returns CDR1 MNHNS and CDR2 SASEGT. The CDR3 has 13 amino acids. V lost 6 bases and J lost 6, with 9 bases in between.

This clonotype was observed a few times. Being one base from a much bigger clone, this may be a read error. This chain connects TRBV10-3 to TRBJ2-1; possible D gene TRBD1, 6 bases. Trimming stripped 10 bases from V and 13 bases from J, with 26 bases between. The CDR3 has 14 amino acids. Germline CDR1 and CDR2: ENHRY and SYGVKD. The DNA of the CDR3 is TGTGCCAACAGAGATCAGGGGAGCCAAGAGACCCAGTTCTTC. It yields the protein CANRDQGSQETQFF.

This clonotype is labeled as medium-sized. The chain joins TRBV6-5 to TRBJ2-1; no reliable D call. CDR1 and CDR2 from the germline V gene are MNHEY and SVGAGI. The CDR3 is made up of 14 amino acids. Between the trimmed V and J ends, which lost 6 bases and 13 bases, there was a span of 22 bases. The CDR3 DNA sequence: TGTGCCAGCAGAAACACGAGGAGCGTATGGATACAGTTCTTC. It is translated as CASRNTRSVWIQFF.

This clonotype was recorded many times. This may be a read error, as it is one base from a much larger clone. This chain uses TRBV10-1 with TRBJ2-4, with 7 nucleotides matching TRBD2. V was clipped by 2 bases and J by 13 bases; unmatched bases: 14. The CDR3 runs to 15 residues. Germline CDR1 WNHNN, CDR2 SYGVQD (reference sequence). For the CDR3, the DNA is TGCGCCAGCAGTGAGCGGGCTAGCGGTAACAATGAGCAGTACTTC. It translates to CASSERASGNNEQYF.

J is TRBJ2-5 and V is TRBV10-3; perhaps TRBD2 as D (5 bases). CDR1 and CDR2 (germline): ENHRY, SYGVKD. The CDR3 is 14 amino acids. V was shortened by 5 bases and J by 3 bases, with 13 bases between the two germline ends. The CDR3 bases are TGTGCCATCAGTCCCTCGGGGTCCGAAGAGACCCAGTACTTC. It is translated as CAISPSGSEETQYF.

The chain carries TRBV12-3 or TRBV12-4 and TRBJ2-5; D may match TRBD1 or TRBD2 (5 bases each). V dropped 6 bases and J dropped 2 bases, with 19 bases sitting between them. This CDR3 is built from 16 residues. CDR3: CASSYERGVGQETQYF. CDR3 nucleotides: TGTGCCAGCAGCTACGAACGAGGGGTAGGGCAAGAGACCCAGTACTTC.

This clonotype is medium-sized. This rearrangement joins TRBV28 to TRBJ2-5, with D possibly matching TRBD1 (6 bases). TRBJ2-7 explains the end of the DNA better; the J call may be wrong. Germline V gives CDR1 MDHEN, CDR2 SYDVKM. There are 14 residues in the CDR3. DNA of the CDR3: TGTGCCACCAACCCAGGGGCTCTGTCCTACGAGCAGTACTTC. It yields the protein CATNPGALSYEQYF.

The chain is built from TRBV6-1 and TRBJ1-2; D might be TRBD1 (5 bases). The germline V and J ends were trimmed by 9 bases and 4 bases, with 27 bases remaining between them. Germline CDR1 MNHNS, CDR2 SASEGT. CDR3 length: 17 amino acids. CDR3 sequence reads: CARRTETEGLLGYGYTF. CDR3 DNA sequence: TGTGCCAGGAGGACGGAGACCGAGGGACTTCTAGGCTATGGCTACACCTTC.

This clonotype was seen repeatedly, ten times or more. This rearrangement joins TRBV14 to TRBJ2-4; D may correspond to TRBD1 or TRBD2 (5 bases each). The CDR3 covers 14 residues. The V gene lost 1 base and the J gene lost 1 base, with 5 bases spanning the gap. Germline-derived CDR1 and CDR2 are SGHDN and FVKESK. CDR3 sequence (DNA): TGTGCCAGCAGCCAAGGGGGGGCCAAAAACATTCAGTACTTC. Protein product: CASSQGGAKNIQYF.

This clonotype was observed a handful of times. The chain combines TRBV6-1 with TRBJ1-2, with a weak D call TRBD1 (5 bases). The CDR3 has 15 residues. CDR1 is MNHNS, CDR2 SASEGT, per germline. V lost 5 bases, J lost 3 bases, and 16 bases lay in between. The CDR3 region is CASSTRREVDYGYTF. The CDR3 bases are TGTGCCAGCAGTACGCGCAGGGAGGTTGACTATGGCTACACCTTC.

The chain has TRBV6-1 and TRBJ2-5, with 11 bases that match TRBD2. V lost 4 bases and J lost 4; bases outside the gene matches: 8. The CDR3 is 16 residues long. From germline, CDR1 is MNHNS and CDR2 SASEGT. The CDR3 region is CASSGVVAGGLETQYF. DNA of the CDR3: TGTGCCAGCAGTGGAGTTGTAGCGGGGGGGCTAGAGACCCAGTACTTC.